The clone carrying this T cell receptor beta chain was detected once. V lost 8 bases to trimming and J lost 7 bases, with 9 bases between them. Germline CDR1 and CDR2: SNHLY and FYNNEI. The CDR3 consists of 11 residues. Method: immunoSEQ multiplex PCR; TCRdb's copy keeps in-frame clones and lacks some. The data hold 130,000 or so clones, with more than 75% observed a single time. The sample is drawn from a study of control samples from healthy donors and cancer patients. The specimen was blood. The chain recombines TRBV2 with TRBJ2-1, with D possibly matching TRBD2 (5 bases). The clonotype comes from a man aged 35 to 55 in good health. CDR3 protein: CASGGGNEQFF. The CDR3 DNA reads TGTGCCAGCGGTGGCGGGAATGAGCAGTTCTTC. Full variable domain (outside the CDR3, taken from reference TRBV2 and TRBJ2-1): EPEVTQTPSHQVTQMGQEVILRCVPISNHLYFYWYRQILGQKVEFLVSFYNNEISEKSEIFDDQFSVERPDGSNFTLKIRSTKLEDSAMYFCASGGGNEQFFGPGTRLTVL.